This T cell receptor (beta chain) is from a study of cytomegalovirus exposure and HLA in healthy donors. Study-wide points: HLA allele associations emerged for some 16,000 TCR beta sequences in a later analysis, at 0.05 false discovery rate. Follow-up analysis found HLA locus-dependent TCR association rates, highest for DRB1 and lowest for HLA-C. It was reportedly the case that the classifier diagnosed cytomegalovirus status with high specificity and sensitivity. Analysis was carried out at a later point, and it linked a missense DCLRE1C variant to TCR beta V- and J-gene trimming.

This CDR3 has 18 residues. The germline V gene has CDR1 MGHRA and CDR2 YSYEKL. V shed 5 bases and J 3 bases; nucleotides not matched to a gene: 17. Primers for the PCR totalled 60 Vbeta and 13 Jbeta. Here immunoSEQ multiplex PCR was the method, and the copy in TCRdb shows in-frame clones only, minus some. The sample yields about 250,000 clones, around 65% seen once. As regards this clone: Its antigen is not known.

The sequence was collected from a female donor in good health and CMV-seronegative. The chain employs TRBV4-1 and TRBJ2-3, with TRBD2 matching over 7 bases. Source material: PBMCs. The CDR3 sequence is CASSRTSPGLQGTDTQYF. The DNA of the CDR3 is TGCGCCAGCAGCAGAACATCCCCGGGACTACAAGGAACAGATACGCAGTATTTT.